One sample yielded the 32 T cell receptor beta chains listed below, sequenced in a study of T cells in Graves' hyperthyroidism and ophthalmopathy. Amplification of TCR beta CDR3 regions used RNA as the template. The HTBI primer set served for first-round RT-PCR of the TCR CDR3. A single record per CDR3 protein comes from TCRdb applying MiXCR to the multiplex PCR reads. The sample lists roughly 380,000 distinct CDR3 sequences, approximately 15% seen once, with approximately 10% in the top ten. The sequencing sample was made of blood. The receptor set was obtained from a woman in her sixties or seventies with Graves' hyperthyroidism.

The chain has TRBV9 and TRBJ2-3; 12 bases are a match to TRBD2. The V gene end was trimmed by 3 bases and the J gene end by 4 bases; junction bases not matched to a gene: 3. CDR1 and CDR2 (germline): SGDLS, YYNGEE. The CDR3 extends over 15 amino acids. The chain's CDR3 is CASSETSGSSDTQYF. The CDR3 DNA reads TGTGCCAGCAGCGAGACTAGCGGGAGCTCAGATACGCAGTATTTT. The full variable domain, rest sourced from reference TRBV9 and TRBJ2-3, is DSGVTQTPKHLITATGQRVTLRCSPRSGDLSVYWYQQSLDQGLQFLIQYYNGEERAKGNILERFSAQQFPDLHSELNLSSLELGDSALYFCASSETSGSSDTQYFGPGTRLTVL.

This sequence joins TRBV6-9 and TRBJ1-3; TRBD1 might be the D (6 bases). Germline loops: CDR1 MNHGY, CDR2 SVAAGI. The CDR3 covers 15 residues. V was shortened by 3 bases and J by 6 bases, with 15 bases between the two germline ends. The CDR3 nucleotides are TGTGCCAGCAGTTACGGGGGGCGCAAAGAAAACACCATATATTTT. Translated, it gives CASSYGGRKENTIYF.

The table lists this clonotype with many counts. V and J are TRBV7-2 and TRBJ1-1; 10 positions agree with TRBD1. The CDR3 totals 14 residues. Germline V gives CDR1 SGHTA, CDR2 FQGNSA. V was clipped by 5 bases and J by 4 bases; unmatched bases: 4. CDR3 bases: TGTGCCAGCAGCCCACGGACAGGGGGCACTGAAGCTTTCTTT. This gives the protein CASSPRTGGTEAFF.

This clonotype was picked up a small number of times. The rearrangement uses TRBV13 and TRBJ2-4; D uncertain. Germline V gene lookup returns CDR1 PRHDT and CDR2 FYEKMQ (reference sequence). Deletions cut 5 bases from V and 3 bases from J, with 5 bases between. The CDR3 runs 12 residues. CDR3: CASSGDKNIQYF. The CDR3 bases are TGTGCCAGCAGCGGTGACAAAAACATTCAGTACTTC.

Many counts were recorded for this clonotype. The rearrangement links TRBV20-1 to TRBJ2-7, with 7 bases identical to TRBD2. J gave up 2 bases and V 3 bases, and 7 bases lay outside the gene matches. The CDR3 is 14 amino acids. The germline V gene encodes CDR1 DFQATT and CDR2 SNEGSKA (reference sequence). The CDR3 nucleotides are TGCAGTGCTAGGCGGACTAGTGTGCCCTACGAGCAGTACTTC. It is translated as CSARRTSVPYEQYF.

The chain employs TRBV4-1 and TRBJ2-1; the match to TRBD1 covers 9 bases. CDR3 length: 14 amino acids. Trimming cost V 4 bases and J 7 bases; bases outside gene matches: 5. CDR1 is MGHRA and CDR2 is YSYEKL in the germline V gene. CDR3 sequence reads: CASSPGTGLNEQFF. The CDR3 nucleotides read TGCGCCAGCAGCCCCGGGACAGGGCTTAATGAGCAGTTCTTC.

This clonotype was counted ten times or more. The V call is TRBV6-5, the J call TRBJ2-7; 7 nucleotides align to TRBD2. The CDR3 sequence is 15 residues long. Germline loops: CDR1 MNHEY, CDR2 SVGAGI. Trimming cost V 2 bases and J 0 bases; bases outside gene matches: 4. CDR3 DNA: TGTGCCAGCAGTTACGGCGGGAGTTTCTCCTACGAGCAGTACTTC. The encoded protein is CASSYGGSFSYEQYF.

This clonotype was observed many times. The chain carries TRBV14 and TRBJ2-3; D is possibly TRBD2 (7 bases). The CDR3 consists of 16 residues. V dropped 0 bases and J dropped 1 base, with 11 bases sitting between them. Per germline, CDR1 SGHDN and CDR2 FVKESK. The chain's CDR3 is CASSQEGGLGTDTQYF. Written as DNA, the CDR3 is TGTGCCAGCAGCCAAGAGGGGGGGCTTGGCACAGATACGCAGTATTTT.

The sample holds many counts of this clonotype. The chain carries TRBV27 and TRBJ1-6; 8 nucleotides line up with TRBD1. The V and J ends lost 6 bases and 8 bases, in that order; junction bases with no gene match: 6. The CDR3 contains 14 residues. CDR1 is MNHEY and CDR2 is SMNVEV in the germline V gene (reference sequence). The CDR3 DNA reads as TGTGCCAGCAGCCCGACAGGGGACCATTCACCCCTCCACTTT. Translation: CASSPTGDHSPLHF.

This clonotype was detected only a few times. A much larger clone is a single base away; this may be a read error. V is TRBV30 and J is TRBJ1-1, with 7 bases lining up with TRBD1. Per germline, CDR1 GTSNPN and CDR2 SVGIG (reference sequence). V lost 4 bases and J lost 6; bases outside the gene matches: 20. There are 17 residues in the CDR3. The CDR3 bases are TGTGCCTGGACAGGGGGAAGTCGGAGATCATCTTGGGCTGAAGCTTTCTTT. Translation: CAWTGGSRRSSWAEAFF.

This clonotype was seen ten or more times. CDR3 protein: CASSFRRAGTSYNEQFF. DNA for the CDR3: TGTGCCAGCAGTTTCCGGCGGGCAGGGACCTCCTACAATGAGCAGTTCTTC. This sequence joins TRBV12-3 or TRBV12-4 and TRBJ2-1; D could derive from TRBD1 or TRBD2 (5 bases each). V was shortened by 3 bases and J by 0 bases, with 15 bases between the two germline ends. This CDR3 has 17 amino acids.

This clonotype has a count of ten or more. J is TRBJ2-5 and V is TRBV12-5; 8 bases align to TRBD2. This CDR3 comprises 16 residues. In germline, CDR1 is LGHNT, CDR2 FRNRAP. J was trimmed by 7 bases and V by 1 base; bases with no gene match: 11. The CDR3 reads CASGLARGGPGPTQYF. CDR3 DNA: TGTGCTAGTGGTTTGGCCCGGGGGGGCCCCGGCCCGACCCAGTACTTC.

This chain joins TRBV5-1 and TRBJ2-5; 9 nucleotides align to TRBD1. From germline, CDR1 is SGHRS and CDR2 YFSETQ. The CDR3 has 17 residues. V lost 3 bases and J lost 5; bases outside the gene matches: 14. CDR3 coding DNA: TGCGCCAGCAGCTCAAGCCTAACAGGGGGCATTAGGGAGACCCAGTACTTC. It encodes CASSSSLTGGIRETQYF.

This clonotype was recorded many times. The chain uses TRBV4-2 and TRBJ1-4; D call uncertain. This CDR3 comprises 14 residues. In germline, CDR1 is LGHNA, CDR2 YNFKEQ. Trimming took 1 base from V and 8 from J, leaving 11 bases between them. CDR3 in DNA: TGTGCCAGCAGCCAAGGCAGTTGGGAGGAAAAACTGTTTTTT. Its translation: CASSQGSWEEKLFF.

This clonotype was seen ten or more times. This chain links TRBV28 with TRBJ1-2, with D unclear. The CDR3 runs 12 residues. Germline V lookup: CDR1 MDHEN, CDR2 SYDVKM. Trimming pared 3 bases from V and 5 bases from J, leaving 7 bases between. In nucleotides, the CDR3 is TGTGCCAGCAGTTTTCTGGGTTATGGCTACACCTTC. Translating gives CASSFLGYGYTF.

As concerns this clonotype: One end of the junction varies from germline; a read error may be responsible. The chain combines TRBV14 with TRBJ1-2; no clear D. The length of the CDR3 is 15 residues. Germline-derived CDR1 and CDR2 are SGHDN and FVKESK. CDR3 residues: CASSEREGIGYDYTF. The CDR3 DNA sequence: TGTGCCAGCAGCGAGAGAGAGGGAATCGGCTATGACTACACCTTC.

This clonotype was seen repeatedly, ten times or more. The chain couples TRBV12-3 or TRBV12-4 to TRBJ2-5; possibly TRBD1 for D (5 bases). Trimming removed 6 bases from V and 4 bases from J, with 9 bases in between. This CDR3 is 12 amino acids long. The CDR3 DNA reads TGTGCCAGCAGCGACAGTCGAGAGACCCAGTACTTC. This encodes CASSDSRETQYF.

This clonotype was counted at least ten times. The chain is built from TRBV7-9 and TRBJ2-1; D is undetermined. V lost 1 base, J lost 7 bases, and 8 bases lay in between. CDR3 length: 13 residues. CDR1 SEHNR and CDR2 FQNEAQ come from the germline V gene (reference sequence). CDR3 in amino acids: CASSLELPNEQFF. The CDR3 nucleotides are TGTGCCAGCAGCTTAGAGCTACCGAATGAGCAGTTCTTC.

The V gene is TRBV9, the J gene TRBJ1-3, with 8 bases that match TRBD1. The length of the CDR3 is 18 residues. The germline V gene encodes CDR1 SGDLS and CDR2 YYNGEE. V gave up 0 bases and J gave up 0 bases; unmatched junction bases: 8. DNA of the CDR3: TGTGCCAGCAGCGTAGCCCCTCGGACAGGGAGCTCTGGAAACACCATATATTTT. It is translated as CASSVAPRTGSSGNTIYF. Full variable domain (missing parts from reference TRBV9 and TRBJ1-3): DSGVTQTPKHLITATGQRVTLRCSPRSGDLSVYWYQQSLDQGLQFLIQYYNGEERAKGNILERFSAQQFPDLHSELNLSSLELGDSALYFCASSVAPRTGSSGNTIYFGEGSWLTVV.

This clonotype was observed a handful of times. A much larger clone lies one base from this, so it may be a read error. CDR3 in amino acids: CSVEPSWGTTSGSSYEQYF. The CDR3 bases are TGCAGCGTTGAGCCAAGTTGGGGCACGACTAGCGGTTCATCCTACGAGCAGTACTTC. The chain recombines TRBV29-1 with TRBJ2-7; 9 nucleotides line up with TRBD2. Germline lookup yields CDR1 SQVTM and CDR2 ANQGSEA. The CDR3 length is 19 residues. V lost 3 bases to trimming and J lost 1 base; unmatched junction nucleotides: 19.

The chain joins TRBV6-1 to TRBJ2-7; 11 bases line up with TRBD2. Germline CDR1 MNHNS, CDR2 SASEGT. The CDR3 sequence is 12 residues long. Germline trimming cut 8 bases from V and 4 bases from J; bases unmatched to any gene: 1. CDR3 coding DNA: TGTGCCAGCGGACTAGCGGGTTACGAGCAGTACTTC. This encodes CASGLAGYEQYF.

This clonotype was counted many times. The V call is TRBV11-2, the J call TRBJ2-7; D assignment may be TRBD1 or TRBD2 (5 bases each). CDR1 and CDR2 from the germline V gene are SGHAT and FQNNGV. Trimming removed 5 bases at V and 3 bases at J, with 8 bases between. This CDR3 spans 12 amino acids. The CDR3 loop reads CASSRDRYEQYF. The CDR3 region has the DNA TGTGCCAGCAGCAGGGACCGCTACGAGCAGTACTTC.

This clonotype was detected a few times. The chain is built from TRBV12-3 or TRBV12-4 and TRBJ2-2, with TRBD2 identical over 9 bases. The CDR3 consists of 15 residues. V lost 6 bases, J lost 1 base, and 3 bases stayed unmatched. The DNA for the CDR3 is TGTGCCAGCAGGCAGACTAGCGGGAACACCGGGGAGCTGTTTTTT. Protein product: CASRQTSGNTGELFF.

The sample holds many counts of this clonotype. The CDR3 spells CASSYSEDRYLDYGYTF. Here the CDR3 DNA reads TGTGCCAGCAGTTACTCTGAGGACAGGTACCTGGACTATGGCTACACCTTC. The chain carries TRBV6-6 and TRBJ1-2; 7 nucleotides match TRBD1. The CDR3 is 17 residues long. V gave up 0 bases and J gave up 3 bases; unmatched junction bases: 10. Germline CDR1 reads MNHNY; CDR2 reads SVGAGI (reference sequence).

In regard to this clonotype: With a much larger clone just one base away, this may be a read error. The CDR3 region is CASSGQAYDQYF. As DNA, the CDR3 is TGTGCCAGCTCAGGACAAGCCTACGATCAGTACTTC. The genes are TRBV18 and TRBJ2-7, with D possibly being TRBD1 (5 bases). CDR3 size: 12 residues. CDR1 and CDR2 (germline): KGHSH, LQKENI.

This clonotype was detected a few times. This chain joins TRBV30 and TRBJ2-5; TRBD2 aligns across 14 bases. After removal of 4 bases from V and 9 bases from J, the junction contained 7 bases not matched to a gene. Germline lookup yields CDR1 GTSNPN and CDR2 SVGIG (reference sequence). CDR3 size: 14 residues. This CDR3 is CAWTGTSGSLAQYF. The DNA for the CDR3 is TGTGCCTGGACAGGGACTAGCGGGAGTTTGGCCCAGTACTTC.

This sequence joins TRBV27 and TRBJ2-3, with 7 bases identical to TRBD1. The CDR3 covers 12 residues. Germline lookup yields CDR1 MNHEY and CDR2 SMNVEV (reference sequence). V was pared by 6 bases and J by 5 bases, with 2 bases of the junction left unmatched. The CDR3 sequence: CASSRGLDTQYF. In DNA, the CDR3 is TGTGCCAGCAGCAGGGGGTTAGATACGCAGTATTTT.

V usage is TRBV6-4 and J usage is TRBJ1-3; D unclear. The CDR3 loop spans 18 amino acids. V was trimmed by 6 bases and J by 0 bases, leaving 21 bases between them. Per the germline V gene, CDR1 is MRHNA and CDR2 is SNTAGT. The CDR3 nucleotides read TGTGCCAGCAGGCAGTCCCTCGGAAGGCCCAGCTCTGGAAACACCATATATTTT. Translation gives CASRQSLGRPSSGNTIYF.

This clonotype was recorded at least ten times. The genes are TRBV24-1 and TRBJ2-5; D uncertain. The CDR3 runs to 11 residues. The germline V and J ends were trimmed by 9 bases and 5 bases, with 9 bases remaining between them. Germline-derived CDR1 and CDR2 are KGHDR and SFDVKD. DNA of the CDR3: TGTGCCACCTCATATCTGGAGACCCAGTACTTC. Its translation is CATSYLETQYF.

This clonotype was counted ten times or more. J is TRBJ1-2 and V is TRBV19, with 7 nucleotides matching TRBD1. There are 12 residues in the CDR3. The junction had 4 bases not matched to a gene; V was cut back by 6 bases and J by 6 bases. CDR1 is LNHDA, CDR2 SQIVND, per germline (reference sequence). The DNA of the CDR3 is TGTGCCAGTAGACTGGACAGGCATGGCTACACCTTC. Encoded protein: CASRLDRHGYTF.

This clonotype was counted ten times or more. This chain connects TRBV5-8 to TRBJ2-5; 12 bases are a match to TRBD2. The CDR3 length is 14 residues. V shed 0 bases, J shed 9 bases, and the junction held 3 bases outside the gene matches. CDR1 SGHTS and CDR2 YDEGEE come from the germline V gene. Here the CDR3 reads CASSLEPSGRAQYF. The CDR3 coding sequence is TGTGCCAGCAGCTTGGAGCCTAGCGGGAGGGCCCAGTACTTC.

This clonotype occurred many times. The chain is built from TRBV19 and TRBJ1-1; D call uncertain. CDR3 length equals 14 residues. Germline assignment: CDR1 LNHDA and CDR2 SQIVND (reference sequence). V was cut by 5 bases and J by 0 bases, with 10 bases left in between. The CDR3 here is CASSAGNLNTEAFF. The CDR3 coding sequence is TGTGCCAGTAGTGCTGGGAATTTGAACACTGAAGCTTTCTTT.